What follows are 4 T cell receptor beta chains derived from one specimen sequenced in a study of tumor-infiltrating lymphocytes in primary liver carcinoma. A constant-region primer served to make TCR beta cDNA from about 490 ng total RNA. Researchers made the TCR beta libraries by running three nested multiplex PCR rounds with slightly modified ARM-PCR. Each of the first two PCR rounds ran 9 to 11 cycles with TRBV1-TRBV30 forward and C-beta reverse primers. MiXCR, run by TCRdb on the multiplex PCR reads, gives a single entry per CDR3 protein. The sample includes approximately 310,000 distinct CDR3 sequences, less than 75% of them seen just once. Germline DNA was also extracted, while the blood RNA originated from unsorted whole blood. Source material: peripheral blood. These receptors all come from a man in his forties with primary liver carcinoma and hepatitis B virus infection.

The chain employs TRBV6-5 and TRBJ2-1; 14 bases fit TRBD2. The V gene's germline CDR1 is MNHEY and CDR2 SVGAGI. The CDR3 runs 16 residues. The trim removed 10 bases at V and 11 bases at J, leaving 16 bases unmatched. CDR3 sequence (DNA): TGTGCCATCAGGCCCCGGGGACTAGCGGGAGTTAATAAGCAGTTCTTC. Translating it yields CAIRPRGLAGVNKQFF.

Notes on this clonotype: One end of the junction fails to match germline, which may point to a read error. The chain is built from TRBV14 and TRBJ2-3, with 7 bases that match TRBD2. Looked up from germline, CDR1 is SGHDN and CDR2 is FVKESK. The CDR3 has 16 amino acids. The CDR3 DNA is TGTGCCGGCAGCCAAGAACCAGCGGGAAATCCAGATACGCAGTATTTT. Translated, it gives CAGSQEPAGNPDTQYF.

Regarding this clonotype: A much larger clone is a single base away; this may be a read error. The genes are TRBV6-2 or TRBV6-3 and TRBJ2-7; maybe TRBD2 (6 bases). Germline lookup yields CDR1 MNHEY and CDR2 SVGEGT. The length of the CDR3 is 16 residues. V was cut by 7 bases and J by 5 bases, with 24 bases left in between. The CDR3 loop reads CASTPVGGSGPNEQYF. The CDR3 DNA reads TGTGCCAGCACCCCTGTGGGAGGAAGCGGCCCCAACGAGCAGTACTTC.

The chain has TRBV24-1 and TRBJ1-1, with 8 nucleotides matching TRBD1. Trimming cost V 4 bases and J 4 bases; bases outside gene matches: 7. CDR1 KGHDR and CDR2 SFDVKD come from the germline V gene. CDR3 length: 15 residues. The chain's CDR3 is CATSDSGTGSTEAFF. The CDR3 nucleotides are TGTGCCACCAGTGACTCCGGGACAGGCTCCACTGAAGCTTTCTTT.